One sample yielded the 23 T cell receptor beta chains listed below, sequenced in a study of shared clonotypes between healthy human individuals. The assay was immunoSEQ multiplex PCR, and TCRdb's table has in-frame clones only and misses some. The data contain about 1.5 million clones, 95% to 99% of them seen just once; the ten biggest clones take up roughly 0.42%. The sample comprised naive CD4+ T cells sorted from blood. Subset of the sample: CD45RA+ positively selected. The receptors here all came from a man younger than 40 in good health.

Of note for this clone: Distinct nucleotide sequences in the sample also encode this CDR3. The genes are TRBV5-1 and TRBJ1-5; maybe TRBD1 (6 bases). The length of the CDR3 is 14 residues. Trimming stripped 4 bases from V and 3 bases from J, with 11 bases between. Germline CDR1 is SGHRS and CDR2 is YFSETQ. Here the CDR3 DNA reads TGCGCCAGCAGCCTTGGACAGCCCAATCAGCCCCAGCATTTT. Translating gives CASSLGQPNQPQHF.

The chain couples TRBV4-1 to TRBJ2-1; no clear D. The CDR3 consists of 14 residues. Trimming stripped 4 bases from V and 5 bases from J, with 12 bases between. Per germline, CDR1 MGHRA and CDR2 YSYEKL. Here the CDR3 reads CASSLPGPHNEQFF. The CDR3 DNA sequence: TGCGCCAGCAGCCTCCCCGGGCCTCACAATGAGCAGTTCTTC.

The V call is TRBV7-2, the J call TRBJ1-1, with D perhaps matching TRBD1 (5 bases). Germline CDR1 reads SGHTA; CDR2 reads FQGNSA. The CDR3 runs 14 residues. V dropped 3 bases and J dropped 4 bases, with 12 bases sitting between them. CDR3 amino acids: CASSFTGLGTEAFF. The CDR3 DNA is TGTGCCAGCAGCTTCACGGGGCTGGGCACTGAAGCTTTCTTT.

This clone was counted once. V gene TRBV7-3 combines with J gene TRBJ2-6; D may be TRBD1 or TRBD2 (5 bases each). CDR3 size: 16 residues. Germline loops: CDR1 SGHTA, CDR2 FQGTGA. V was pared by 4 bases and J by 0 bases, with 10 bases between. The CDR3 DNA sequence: TGTGCCAGCAGCTATGCAGGGAGCTCTGGGGCCAACGTCCTGACTTTC. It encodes CASSYAGSSGANVLTF.

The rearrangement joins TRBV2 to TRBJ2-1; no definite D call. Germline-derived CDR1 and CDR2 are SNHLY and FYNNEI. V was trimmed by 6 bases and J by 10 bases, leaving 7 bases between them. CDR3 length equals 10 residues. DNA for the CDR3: TGTGCCAGCAGAAATTACGAGCAGTTCTTC. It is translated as CASRNYEQFF. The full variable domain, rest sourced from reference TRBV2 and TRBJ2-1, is EPEVTQTPSHQVTQMGQEVILRCVPISNHLYFYWYRQILGQKVEFLVSFYNNEISEKSEIFDDQFSVERPDGSNFTLKIRSTKLEDSAMYFCASRNYEQFFGPGTRLTVL.

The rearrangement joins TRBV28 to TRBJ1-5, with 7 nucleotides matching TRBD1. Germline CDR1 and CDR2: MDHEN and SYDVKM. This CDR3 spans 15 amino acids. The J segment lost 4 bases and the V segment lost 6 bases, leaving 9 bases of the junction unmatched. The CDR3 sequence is CASSPGGTVNQPQHF. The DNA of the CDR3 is TGTGCCAGCAGCCCCGGGGGGACAGTGAATCAGCCCCAGCATTTT.

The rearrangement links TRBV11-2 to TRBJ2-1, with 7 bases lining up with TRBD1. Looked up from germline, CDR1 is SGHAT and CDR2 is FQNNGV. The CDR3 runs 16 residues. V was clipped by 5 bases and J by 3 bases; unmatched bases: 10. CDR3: CASSRDSSWDYNEQFF. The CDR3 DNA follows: TGTGCCAGCAGCCGGGACAGCTCATGGGACTACAATGAGCAGTTCTTC.

The CDR3 coding sequence is TGTGCCAGCTCACCAGGAACAGGGGGCCAAACTGAAGCTTTCTTT. Translation: CASSPGTGGQTEAFF. The chain joins TRBV18 to TRBJ1-1; 9 bases agree with TRBD1. Germline V CDR1 and CDR2: KGHSH, LQKENI. The CDR3 contains 15 residues. Unmatched junction bases numbered 6, after V lost 2 bases and J lost 5 bases.

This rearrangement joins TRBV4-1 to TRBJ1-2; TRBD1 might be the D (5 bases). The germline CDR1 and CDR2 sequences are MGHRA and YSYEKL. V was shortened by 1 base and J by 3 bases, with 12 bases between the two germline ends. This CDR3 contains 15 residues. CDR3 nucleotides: TGCGCCAGCAGCCAAGGGGCACGGGGGGACTATGGCTACACCTTC. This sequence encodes CASSQGARGDYGYTF.

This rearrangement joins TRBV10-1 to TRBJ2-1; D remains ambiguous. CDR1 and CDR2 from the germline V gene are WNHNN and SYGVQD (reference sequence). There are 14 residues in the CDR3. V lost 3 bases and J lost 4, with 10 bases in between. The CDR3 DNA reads TGCGCCAGCAGTGATGGCAGGAATTACAATGAGCAGTTCTTC. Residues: CASSDGRNYNEQFF.

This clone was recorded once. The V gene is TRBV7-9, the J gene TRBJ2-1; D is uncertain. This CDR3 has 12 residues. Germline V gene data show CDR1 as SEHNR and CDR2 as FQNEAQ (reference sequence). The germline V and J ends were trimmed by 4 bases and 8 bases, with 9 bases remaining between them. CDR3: CASSYRFDEQFF. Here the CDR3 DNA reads TGTGCCAGCAGCTACCGGTTCGATGAGCAGTTCTTC. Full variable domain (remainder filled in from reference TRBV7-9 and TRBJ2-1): DTGVSQNPRHKITKRGQNVTFRCDPISEHNRLYWYRQTLGQGPEFLTYFQNEAQLEKSRLLSDRFSAERPKGSFSTLEIQRTEQGDSAMYLCASSYRFDEQFFGPGTRLTVL.

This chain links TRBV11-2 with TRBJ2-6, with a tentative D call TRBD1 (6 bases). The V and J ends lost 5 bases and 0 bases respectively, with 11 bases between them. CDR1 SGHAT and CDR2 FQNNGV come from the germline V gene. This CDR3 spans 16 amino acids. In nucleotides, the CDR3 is TGTGCCAGCAGCCCAGGACAGAGCTCTGGGGCCAACGTCCTGACTTTC. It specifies CASSPGQSSGANVLTF.

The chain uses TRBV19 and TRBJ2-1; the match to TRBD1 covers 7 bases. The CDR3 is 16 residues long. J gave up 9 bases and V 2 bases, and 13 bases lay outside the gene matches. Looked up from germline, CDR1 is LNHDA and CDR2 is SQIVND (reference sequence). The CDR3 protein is CASSITTTGLVSEQFF. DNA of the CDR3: TGTGCCAGTAGTATAACCACGACAGGGTTGGTGAGTGAGCAGTTCTTC.

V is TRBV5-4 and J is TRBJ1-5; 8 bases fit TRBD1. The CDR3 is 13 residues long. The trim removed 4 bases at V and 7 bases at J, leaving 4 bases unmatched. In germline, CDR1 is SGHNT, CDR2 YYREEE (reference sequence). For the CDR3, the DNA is TGTGCCAGCAGCGTACAGGGGGAGCAGCCCCAGCATTTT. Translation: CASSVQGEQPQHF.

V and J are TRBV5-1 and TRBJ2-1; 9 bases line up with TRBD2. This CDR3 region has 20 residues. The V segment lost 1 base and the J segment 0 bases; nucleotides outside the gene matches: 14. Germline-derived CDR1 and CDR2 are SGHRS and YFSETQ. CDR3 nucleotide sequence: TGCGCCAGCAGCTTGCCCTACCGGGCGGGAGGGCCGAGCTCCTACAATGAGCAGTTCTTC. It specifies CASSLPYRAGGPSSYNEQFF.

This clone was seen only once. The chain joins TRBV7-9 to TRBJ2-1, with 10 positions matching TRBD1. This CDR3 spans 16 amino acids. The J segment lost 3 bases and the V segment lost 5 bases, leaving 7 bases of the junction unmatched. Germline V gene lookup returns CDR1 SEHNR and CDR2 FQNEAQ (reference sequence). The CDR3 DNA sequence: TGTGCCAGCAGCCGCACCGGGACAGGGGTCTACAATGAGCAGTTCTTC. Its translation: CASSRTGTGVYNEQFF.

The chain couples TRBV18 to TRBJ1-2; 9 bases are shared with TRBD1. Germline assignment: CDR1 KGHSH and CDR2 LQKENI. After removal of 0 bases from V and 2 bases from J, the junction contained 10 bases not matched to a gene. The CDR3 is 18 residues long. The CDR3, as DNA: TGTGCCAGCTCACCACCGTATGGACAGGGGCCCTCCAACTATGGCTACACCTTC. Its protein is CASSPPYGQGPSNYGYTF.

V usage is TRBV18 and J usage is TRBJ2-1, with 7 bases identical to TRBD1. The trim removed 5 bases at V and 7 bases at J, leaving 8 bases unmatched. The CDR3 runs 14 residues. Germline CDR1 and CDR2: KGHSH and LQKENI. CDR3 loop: CASSVRQGGNEQFF. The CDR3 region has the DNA TGTGCCAGCTCAGTACGACAGGGCGGGAATGAGCAGTTCTTC.

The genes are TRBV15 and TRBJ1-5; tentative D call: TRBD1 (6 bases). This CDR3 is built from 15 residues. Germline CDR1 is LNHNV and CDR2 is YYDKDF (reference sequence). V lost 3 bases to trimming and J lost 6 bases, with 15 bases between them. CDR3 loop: CATSSRYRESQPQHF. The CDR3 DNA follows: TGTGCCACCAGCAGTAGATACAGGGAAAGTCAGCCCCAGCATTTT.

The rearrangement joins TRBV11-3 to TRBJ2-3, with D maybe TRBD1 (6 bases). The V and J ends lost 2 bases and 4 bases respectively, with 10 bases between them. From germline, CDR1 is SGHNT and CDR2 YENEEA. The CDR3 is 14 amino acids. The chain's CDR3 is CASSLRGISDTQYF. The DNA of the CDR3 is TGTGCCAGCAGCTTAAGGGGGATATCAGATACGCAGTATTTT.

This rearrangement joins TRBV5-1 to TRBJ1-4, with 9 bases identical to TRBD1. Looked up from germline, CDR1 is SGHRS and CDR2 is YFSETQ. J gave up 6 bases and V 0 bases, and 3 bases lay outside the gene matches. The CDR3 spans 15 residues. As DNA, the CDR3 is TGCGCCAGCAGCTTGGGGGACAGGGACCATGAAAAACTGTTTTTT. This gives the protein CASSLGDRDHEKLFF.

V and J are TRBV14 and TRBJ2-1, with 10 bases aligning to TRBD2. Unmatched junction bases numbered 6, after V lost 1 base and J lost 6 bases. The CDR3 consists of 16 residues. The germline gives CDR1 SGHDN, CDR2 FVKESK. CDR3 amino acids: CASSQGASGSRNEQFF. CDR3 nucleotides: TGTGCCAGCAGCCAAGGTGCTAGCGGGAGCCGCAATGAGCAGTTCTTC.

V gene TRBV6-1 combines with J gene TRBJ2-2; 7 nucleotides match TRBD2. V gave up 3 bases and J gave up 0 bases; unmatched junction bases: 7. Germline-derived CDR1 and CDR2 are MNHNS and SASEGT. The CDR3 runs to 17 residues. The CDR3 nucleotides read TGTGCCAGCAGTGATAGGTGGGCGGGAGCGAACACCGGGGAGCTGTTTTTT. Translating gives CASSDRWAGANTGELFF.